The 22 T cell receptor beta chains below come from one sample, sequenced in a study of shared clonotypes between healthy human individuals (TCRdb year 2020). The library came from the immunoSEQ multiplex PCR assay. The source is immuneACCESS, and TCRdb retained only in-frame sequences with V and J called. Part of the clones is not carried over; for the studies checked, unresolved V genes explain less than half of this, and the remainder is unexplained. Here the sample has 1.4 million to 1.5 million clones; roughly 96% occur a single time. The ten largest clones represent roughly 1.2% of the sample. Sequencing was performed on naive CD4+ T cells sorted from blood. Taken with the paper, the label for cell subset or site translates to: CD45RA+ positively selected. These receptors all stem from a young man in good health.

There are a few counts of this clone. The rearrangement links TRBV7-9 to TRBJ1-1; D uncertain. V lost 1 base, J lost 7 bases, and 7 bases lay in between. CDR3 length equals 12 residues. Germline CDR1 and CDR2: SEHNR and FQNEAQ (reference sequence). The CDR3 region is CASSLGEGEAFF. DNA of the CDR3: TGTGCCAGCAGCTTAGGGGAGGGTGAAGCTTTCTTT.

The V gene is TRBV6-6, the J gene TRBJ2-5; 7 bases line up with TRBD1. V shed 6 bases, J shed 5 bases, and the junction held 6 bases outside the gene matches. Germline values: CDR1 MNHNY, CDR2 SVGAGI (reference sequence). The length of the CDR3 is 13 residues. CDR3 amino acids: CASRGRGRETQYF. The CDR3 coding sequence is TGTGCCAGCAGGGGTAGGGGGCGTGAGACCCAGTACTTC.

The chain has TRBV27 and TRBJ1-4; D is ambiguous. Germline assignment: CDR1 MNHEY and CDR2 SMNVEV (reference sequence). V was cut by 5 bases and J by 4 bases, with 20 bases left in between. The CDR3 runs to 17 residues. The DNA of the CDR3 is TGTGCCAGCAGTAATATTCGGGTGTTAGGGAATAATGAAAAACTGTTTTTT. It specifies CASSNIRVLGNNEKLFF.

The genes are TRBV7-6 and TRBJ2-5; D might be TRBD1 (5 bases). The CDR3 totals 15 residues. The germline gives CDR1 SGHVS, CDR2 FNYEAQ. V was trimmed by 0 bases and J by 4 bases, leaving 12 bases between them. CDR3 sequence (DNA): TGTGCCAGCAGCTTAGCGGTGGGCAGGGCAGAGACCCAGTACTTC. Translated: CASSLAVGRAETQYF. The whole variable domain, remainder taken from reference TRBV7-6 and TRBJ2-5, is GAGVSQSPRYKVTKRGQDVALRCDPISGHVSLYWYRQALGQGPEFLTYFNYEAQQDKSGLPNDRFSAERPEGSISTLTIQRTEQRDSAMYRCASSLAVGRAETQYFGPGTRLLVL.

The chain is built from TRBV18 and TRBJ2-7; 11 nucleotides match TRBD2. CDR1 and CDR2 from the germline V gene are KGHSH and LQKENI. The CDR3 extends over 19 amino acids. V shed 0 bases and J 6 bases; nucleotides not matched to a gene: 16. The CDR3 DNA reads TGTGCCAGCTCACCACCGAAACTAGCGGGAGCGGGGACGTCCGGCGAGCAGTACTTC. Protein sequence: CASSPPKLAGAGTSGEQYF.

The chain has TRBV7-2 and TRBJ2-7; D ambiguous. Per germline, CDR1 SGHTA and CDR2 FQGNSA. The germline V and J ends were trimmed by 5 bases and 4 bases, with 9 bases remaining between them. CDR3 size: 12 residues. In nucleotides, the CDR3 is TGTGCCAGCAGCCCCCCCCGGTACGAGCAGTACTTC. Residues: CASSPPRYEQYF.

The J gene is TRBJ2-1, the V gene TRBV5-4, with D possibly called TRBD1 or TRBD2 (5 bases each). Germline V gene data show CDR1 as SGHNT and CDR2 as YYREEE (reference sequence). V was clipped by 3 bases and J by 8 bases, with 18 bases between them. The CDR3 is made up of 15 amino acids. Written as DNA, the CDR3 is TGTGCCAGCAGCTCCCACGGGACCTTAGGCGATGAGCAGTTCTTC. Protein: CASSSHGTLGDEQFF.

The genes are TRBV6-1 and TRBJ2-1, with 9 bases matching TRBD2. The germline V gene has CDR1 MNHNS and CDR2 SASEGT. V lost 2 bases, J lost 2 bases, and 4 bases stayed unmatched. The CDR3 consists of 16 residues. In nucleotides, the CDR3 is TGTGCCAGCAGTGAATTTAGCGGGAGTACCTACAATGAGCAGTTCTTC. It specifies CASSEFSGSTYNEQFF.

This rearrangement joins TRBV5-1 to TRBJ2-3; TRBD2 matches 12 bases. The CDR3 is 17 amino acids. Germline CDR1 SGHRS, CDR2 YFSETQ. Trimming removed 4 bases from V and 0 bases from J; junction bases left unmatched: 6. CDR3 coding DNA: TGCGCCAGCAGCCACGGACTAGCGGGAACTAGCACAGATACGCAGTATTTT. Encoded protein: CASSHGLAGTSTDTQYF.

V is TRBV27 and J is TRBJ1-5; D call uncertain. This CDR3 comprises 12 residues. Trimming removed 4 bases from V and 8 bases from J, with 9 bases in between. CDR1 MNHEY and CDR2 SMNVEV come from the germline V gene (reference sequence). The DNA of the CDR3 is TGTGCCAGCAGTTCCTTATATGAGCCCCAGCATTTT. Its translation is CASSSLYEPQHF.

The rearrangement uses TRBV6-1 and TRBJ2-7, with D unresolved. Germline-derived CDR1 and CDR2 are MNHNS and SASEGT. V dropped 2 bases and J dropped 4 bases, with 9 bases sitting between them. The CDR3 length is 13 residues. The CDR3 DNA follows: TGTGCCAGCAGTGAATCGGTCAGATACGAGCAGTACTTC. This translates into CASSESVRYEQYF.

The V call is TRBV28, the J call TRBJ2-7; D call uncertain. Germline loops: CDR1 MDHEN, CDR2 SYDVKM. V lost 2 bases, J lost 3 bases, and 8 bases lay in between. The CDR3 is 13 residues long. The CDR3 here is CASSLPSIYEQYF. CDR3 coding DNA: TGTGCCAGCAGTTTACCTTCTATCTACGAGCAGTACTTC.

The rearrangement uses TRBV18 and TRBJ1-1; D is unresolved. The CDR3 length is 15 residues. The V end lost 2 bases, the J end lost 6 bases, and 16 bases lay between the germline ends. Looked up from germline, CDR1 is KGHSH and CDR2 is LQKENI. CDR3 residues: CASSPAARLQSEAFF. The CDR3 nucleotides read TGTGCCAGCTCACCAGCGGCTCGGCTTCAATCTGAAGCTTTCTTT. The full variable domain, in which reference TRBV18 and TRBJ1-1 provide the parts outside the CDR3, is NAGVMQNPRHLVRRRGQEARLRCSPMKGHSHVYWYRQLPEEGLKFMVYLQKENIIDESGMPKERFSAEFPKEGPSILRIQQVVRGDSAAYFCASSPAARLQSEAFFGQGTRLTVV.

V and J are TRBV5-8 and TRBJ2-1; 7 positions agree with TRBD1. Germline CDR1 is SGHTS and CDR2 is YDEGEE. The junction had 5 bases not matched to a gene; V was cut back by 2 bases and J by 12 bases. This CDR3 region has 12 residues. The CDR3 bases are TGTGCCAGCAGCTTAAACCGGGACAGGCAGTTCTTC. It is translated as CASSLNRDRQFF. Together with reference TRBV5-8 and TRBJ2-1, the CDR3 gives the full variable domain: EAGVTQSPTHLIKTRGQQATLRCSPISGHTSVYWYQQALGLGLQFLLWYDEGEERNRGNFPPRFSGRQFPNYSSELNVNALELEDSALYLCASSLNRDRQFFGPGTRLTVL.

The chain has TRBV19 and TRBJ2-1; 11 bases are shared with TRBD2. The CDR3 totals 15 residues. Germline V gene lookup returns CDR1 LNHDA and CDR2 SQIVND (reference sequence). The trim removed 5 bases at V and 9 bases at J, leaving 9 bases unmatched. CDR3 coding DNA: TGTGCCAGTAGTGGGCTAGCGGGAGGAATTGGTGAGCAGTTCTTC. It translates to CASSGLAGGIGEQFF.

This clone has only a few counts. In the same sample, other DNA sequences code for this CDR3. This chain joins TRBV5-1 and TRBJ2-6; D not resolved. Germline values: CDR1 SGHRS, CDR2 YFSETQ. The CDR3 loop spans 15 amino acids. V dropped 0 bases and J dropped 0 bases, with 4 bases sitting between them. CDR3 bases: TGCGCCAGCAGCTTGGGAAACTCTGGGGCCAACGTCCTGACTTTC. Translation gives CASSLGNSGANVLTF.

The V gene is TRBV7-9, the J gene TRBJ1-2; a weak D match, TRBD1 (6 bases). Germline CDR1 and CDR2: SEHNR and FQNEAQ (reference sequence). The V and J ends lost 3 bases and 5 bases respectively, with 7 bases between them. The CDR3 contains 12 residues. CDR3 amino acids: CASSLDRYGYTF. The CDR3, as DNA: TGTGCCAGCAGCTTGGACAGATATGGCTACACCTTC.

The chain carries TRBV29-1 and TRBJ2-2; the match to TRBD1 covers 7 bases. Germline CDR1 SQVTM, CDR2 ANQGSEA. With V trimmed by 6 bases and J by 7 bases, 8 bases remained unmatched. CDR3 length: 13 amino acids. CDR3 in DNA: TGCAGCGTGGCCGACAGGGTGATCGGGGAGCTGTTTTTT. It translates to CSVADRVIGELFF.

This chain links TRBV6-1 with TRBJ2-7, with D tentatively TRBD1 (6 bases). Trimming took off 4 bases at V and 4 bases at J, with 14 bases between the two ends. This CDR3 is built from 14 residues. Germline CDR1 and CDR2: MNHNS and SASEGT. The CDR3 loop reads CASSGHRVGYEQYF. The CDR3, as DNA: TGTGCCAGCAGTGGCCACAGGGTGGGGTACGAGCAGTACTTC.

Turning to this clone: A junction end diverges from the germline sequence, so it may reflect a read error. Here the CDR3 reads CASSLGPRVTIYF. The CDR3 coding sequence is TGTGCCAGCAGCTTGGGACCTCGGGTTACCATATATTTT. V gene TRBV5-1 combines with J gene TRBJ1-3; possible D gene TRBD1, 5 bases. CDR3 length: 13 amino acids. The germline gives CDR1 SGHRS, CDR2 YFSETQ.

The chain carries TRBV27 and TRBJ2-1; no clear D gene. Germline CDR1 and CDR2: MNHEY and SMNVEV (reference sequence). Trimming removed 3 bases from V and 9 bases from J, with 18 bases in between. This CDR3 region has 15 residues. CDR3 sequence reads: CASSLDLDGAGEQFF. The CDR3 bases are TGTGCCAGCAGTTTGGATCTAGATGGTGCCGGTGAGCAGTTCTTC.

The V and J genes are TRBV5-6 and TRBJ2-7, with D unresolved. The V end lost 2 bases, the J end lost 2 bases, and 11 bases lay between the germline ends. The CDR3 contains 14 residues. The germline V gene encodes CDR1 SGHDT and CDR2 YYEEEE. CDR3 coding DNA: TGTGCCAGCAGCTTTTTGACGGGCACCTACGAGCAGTACTTC. Encoded protein: CASSFLTGTYEQYF.